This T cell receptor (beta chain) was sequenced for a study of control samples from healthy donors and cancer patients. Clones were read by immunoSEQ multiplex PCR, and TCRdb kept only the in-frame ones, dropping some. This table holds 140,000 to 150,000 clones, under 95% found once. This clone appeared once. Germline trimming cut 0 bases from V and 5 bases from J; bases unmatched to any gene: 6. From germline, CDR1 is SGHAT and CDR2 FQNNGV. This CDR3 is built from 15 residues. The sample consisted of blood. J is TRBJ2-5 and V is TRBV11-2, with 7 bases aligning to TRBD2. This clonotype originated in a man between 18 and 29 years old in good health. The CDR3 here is CASSLDGGSWETQYF. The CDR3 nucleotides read TGTGCCAGCAGCTTAGATGGCGGGAGTTGGGAGACCCAGTACTTC. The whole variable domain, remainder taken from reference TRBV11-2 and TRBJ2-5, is EAGVAQSPRYKIIEKRQSVAFWCNPISGHATLYWYQQILGQGPKLLIQFQNNGVVDDSQLPKDRFSAERLKGVDSTLKIQPAKLEDSAVYLCASSLDGGSWETQYFGPGTRLLVL.